Below, 21 T cell receptor beta chains from the same sample are listed, as sequenced in a study of OX40 agonist ivuxolimab in advanced cancers. Clones were sequenced by immunoSEQ multiplex PCR, and TCRdb holds only the in-frame ones, with some missing. The profile shows about 62,000 clones, about 85% of them singletons. The sample was CD4+ or CD8+ T cells sorted from blood, taken in a trial of the OX40 agonist ivuxolimab. Source of these receptors: an adult with an advanced solid tumor such as melanoma, head and neck, liver or kidney cancer.

The genes are TRBV6-6 and TRBJ2-2; TRBD1 agrees at 7 bases. V trimming: 6 bases; J trimming: 1 base; junction bases outside the gene matches: 5. Germline CDR1 reads MNHNY; CDR2 reads SVGAGI (reference sequence). The CDR3 sequence is 15 residues long. In DNA form, the CDR3 reads TGTGCCAGCAGCTTGGGACAGCGGAACACCGGGGAGCTGTTTTTT. Protein: CASSLGQRNTGELFF.

J is TRBJ2-3 and V is TRBV7-3, with TRBD2 matching 16 bases. There are 17 residues in the CDR3. In germline, CDR1 is SGHTA, CDR2 FQGTGA. J was trimmed by 4 bases and V by 3 bases; bases with no gene match: 4. CDR3 in amino acids: CASSLGLAGGQSDTQYF. CDR3 nucleotides: TGTGCCAGCAGCTTGGGACTAGCGGGGGGGCAATCAGATACGCAGTATTTT.

The rearrangement joins TRBV7-6 to TRBJ2-3; 8 positions agree with TRBD1. The length of the CDR3 is 14 residues. Germline values: CDR1 SGHVS, CDR2 FNYEAQ. V was clipped by 5 bases and J by 4 bases; unmatched bases: 5. The CDR3 region has the DNA TGTGCCAGCAGCCCGGACAGGGAGGCAGATACGCAGTATTTT. It translates to CASSPDREADTQYF.

The rearrangement links TRBV9 to TRBJ2-2; D not resolved. V shed 5 bases and J shed 2 bases, with 13 bases lying between them. This CDR3 spans 15 amino acids. CDR1 is SGDLS and CDR2 is YYNGEE in the germline V gene. The CDR3 DNA reads TGTGCCAGCAGTACCAAACCAGGTAACACCGGGGAGCTGTTTTTT. It is translated as CASSTKPGNTGELFF.

This chain links TRBV10-3 with TRBJ1-1; 7 bases map to TRBD1. Germline V gene sequence: CDR1 ENHRY, CDR2 SYGVKD. CDR3 length equals 15 residues. Unmatched junction bases numbered 8, after V lost 6 bases and J lost 1 base. The CDR3 is CAIRTTGDGNTEAFF. DNA for the CDR3: TGTGCCATCAGGACTACAGGGGATGGGAACACTGAAGCTTTCTTT.

The V call is TRBV18, the J call TRBJ1-4; TRBD1 might be the D (6 bases). The V end lost 3 bases, the J end lost 8 bases, and 16 bases lay between the germline ends. The CDR3 consists of 15 residues. Germline assignment: CDR1 KGHSH and CDR2 LQKENI. The CDR3 bases are TGTGCCAGCTCACCGGGTGGGGGCTTTCAAGAAAAACTGTTTTTT. Translation gives CASSPGGGFQEKLFF.

The chain employs TRBV28 and TRBJ1-2; TRBD1 might be the D (6 bases). Germline loops: CDR1 MDHEN, CDR2 SYDVKM. V was pared by 6 bases and J by 6 bases, with 11 bases between. The CDR3 consists of 12 residues. The CDR3, as DNA: TGTGCCAGCAGCAGCGGACAGAATGGCTACACCTTC. Translation gives CASSSGQNGYTF.

The chain is built from TRBV28 and TRBJ2-5; D is perhaps TRBD1 or TRBD2 (6 bases each). Germline V CDR1 and CDR2: MDHEN, SYDVKM. Trimming cost V 6 bases and J 2 bases, with 16 bases left between them. The CDR3 totals 15 residues. CDR3 in amino acids: CASSGFRGRQETQYF. Here the CDR3 DNA reads TGTGCCAGCAGCGGGTTCCGGGGGCGGCAAGAGACCCAGTACTTC.

The gene calls are TRBV18 and TRBJ1-5; D not resolved. The germline V gene has CDR1 KGHSH and CDR2 LQKENI. This CDR3 contains 15 residues. Trimming shortened V by 2 bases and J by 0 bases, and 8 bases separated the two germline ends. For the CDR3, the DNA is TGTGCCAGCTCACCAGTGAGGGATAGCAATCAGCCCCAGCATTTT. Translation gives CASSPVRDSNQPQHF.

V usage is TRBV5-6 and J usage is TRBJ1-5; no definite D call. V gave up 1 base and J gave up 1 base, with 12 bases separating them. Germline CDR1 is SGHDT and CDR2 is YYEEEE. The CDR3 extends over 16 amino acids. CDR3 region: CASSLWPPRSNQPQHF. CDR3 DNA: TGTGCCAGCAGCTTGTGGCCCCCCAGAAGCAATCAGCCCCAGCATTTT. The entire variable domain, with the rest obtained from reference TRBV5-6 and TRBJ1-5, is as follows: DAGVTQSPTHLIKTRGQQVTLRCSPKSGHDTVSWYQQALGQGPQFIFQYYEEEERQRGNFPDRFSGHQFPNYSSELNVNALLLGDSALYLCASSLWPPRSNQPQHFGDGTRLSIL.

This chain joins TRBV5-1 and TRBJ2-1, with 14 bases identical to TRBD2. V dropped 0 bases and J dropped 12; count of bases not matched to a gene: 8. This CDR3 region has 16 residues. The germline CDR1 and CDR2 sequences are SGHRS and YFSETQ. The CDR3 sequence: CASSLGPGLAGVGQFF. The CDR3 DNA is TGCGCCAGCAGCTTGGGGCCGGGACTAGCGGGAGTTGGGCAGTTCTTC.

V is TRBV7-2 and J is TRBJ1-6; D unresolved. This CDR3 has 14 amino acids. Germline V CDR1 and CDR2: SGHTA, FQGNSA. The V end was cut by 5 bases, the J end by 0 bases, with 5 bases between. The CDR3 nucleotides are TGTGCCAGCAGCCCGAGCTCCTATAATTCACCCCTCCACTTT. Translated: CASSPSSYNSPLHF. The whole variable domain, remainder taken from reference TRBV7-2 and TRBJ1-6, is GAGVSQSPSNKVTEKGKDVELRCDPISGHTALYWYRQSLGQGLEFLIYFQGNSAPDKSGLPSDRFSAERTGGSVSTLTIQRTQQEDSAVYLCASSPSSYNSPLHFGNGTRLTVT.

The chain has TRBV10-1 and TRBJ2-1, with 10 bases aligning to TRBD2. The CDR3 totals 16 residues. Germline values: CDR1 WNHNN, CDR2 SYGVQD (reference sequence). After removal of 0 bases from V and 4 bases from J, the junction contained 3 bases not matched to a gene. Written as DNA, the CDR3 is TGCGCCAGCAGTGAGTCGGCTAGCGGGGGTTACAATGAGCAGTTCTTC. Its protein is CASSESASGGYNEQFF.

This rearrangement joins TRBV28 to TRBJ1-1; D is unresolved. Per germline, CDR1 MDHEN and CDR2 SYDVKM. The CDR3 runs 14 residues. Trimming shortened V by 5 bases and J by 1 base, and 11 bases separated the two germline ends. DNA for the CDR3: TGTGCCAGCAGTAGGGTGGGCGAGAACACTGAAGCTTTCTTT. Its translation is CASSRVGENTEAFF.

This rearrangement joins TRBV27 to TRBJ1-1; possible D gene TRBD1, 5 bases. CDR3 length: 14 amino acids. The V and J ends lost 5 bases and 8 bases respectively, with 18 bases between them. The germline CDR1 and CDR2 sequences are MNHEY and SMNVEV (reference sequence). CDR3 sequence: CASSPYGTRREAFF. Written as DNA, the CDR3 is TGTGCCAGCAGTCCCTACGGGACTAGGAGAGAAGCTTTCTTT.

This rearrangement joins TRBV7-9 to TRBJ2-2, with 10 bases matching TRBD2. The CDR3 contains 16 residues. Germline V gives CDR1 SEHNR, CDR2 FQNEAQ (reference sequence). Trimming removed 5 bases from V and 3 bases from J; junction bases left unmatched: 6. The CDR3: CASSPAGGPDTGELFF. For the CDR3, the DNA is TGTGCCAGCAGCCCAGCGGGAGGGCCCGACACCGGGGAGCTGTTTTTT.

This chain links TRBV11-2 with TRBJ1-1; D is uncertain. Per the germline V gene, CDR1 is SGHAT and CDR2 is FQNNGV. The CDR3 is 13 amino acids. V lost 5 bases to trimming and J lost 5 bases, with 12 bases between them. As DNA, the CDR3 is TGTGCCAGCAGCCCATTGAGGTCGACTGAAGCTTTCTTT. Amino acids: CASSPLRSTEAFF. The variable domain in full, with the rest retrieved from reference TRBV11-2 and TRBJ1-1, is EAGVAQSPRYKIIEKRQSVAFWCNPISGHATLYWYQQILGQGPKLLIQFQNNGVVDDSQLPKDRFSAERLKGVDSTLKIQPAKLEDSAVYLCASSPLRSTEAFFGQGTRLTVV.

The gene calls are TRBV6-6 and TRBJ2-5; no firm D call. CDR1 is MNHNY, CDR2 SVGAGI, per germline (reference sequence). The CDR3 contains 11 residues. V lost 5 bases and J lost 7, with 8 bases in between. CDR3 bases: TGTGCCAGCAGTGAACGACGGACCCAGTACTTC. It is translated as CASSERRTQYF.

This chain joins TRBV10-3 and TRBJ2-7; D not resolved. Germline CDR1 is ENHRY and CDR2 is SYGVKD. Deletions cut 2 bases from V and 2 bases from J, with 7 bases between. The CDR3 sequence is 13 residues long. The CDR3 coding sequence is TGTGCCATCAGTGAGGGGGTCACCTACGAGCAGTACTTC. Its translation is CAISEGVTYEQYF.

This clone has just one count. The chain carries TRBV6-5 and TRBJ1-1, with D possibly being TRBD1 (6 bases). The CDR3 spans 15 residues. The V end was cut by 8 bases, the J end by 3 bases, with 19 bases between. Germline V gives CDR1 MNHEY, CDR2 SVGAGI. CDR3 amino acids: CASGQSSLLYTEAFF. As DNA, the CDR3 is TGTGCCAGCGGACAGTCTTCCCTCTTATACACTGAAGCTTTCTTT.

The gene calls are TRBV2 and TRBJ2-1; TRBD2 matches 7 bases. The CDR3 covers 15 residues. V shed 2 bases, J shed 4 bases, and the junction held 5 bases outside the gene matches. CDR1 and CDR2 (germline): SNHLY, FYNNEI. This CDR3 is CASSEMRGFYNEQFF. As DNA, the CDR3 is TGTGCCAGCAGTGAAATGCGGGGGTTTTACAATGAGCAGTTCTTC.